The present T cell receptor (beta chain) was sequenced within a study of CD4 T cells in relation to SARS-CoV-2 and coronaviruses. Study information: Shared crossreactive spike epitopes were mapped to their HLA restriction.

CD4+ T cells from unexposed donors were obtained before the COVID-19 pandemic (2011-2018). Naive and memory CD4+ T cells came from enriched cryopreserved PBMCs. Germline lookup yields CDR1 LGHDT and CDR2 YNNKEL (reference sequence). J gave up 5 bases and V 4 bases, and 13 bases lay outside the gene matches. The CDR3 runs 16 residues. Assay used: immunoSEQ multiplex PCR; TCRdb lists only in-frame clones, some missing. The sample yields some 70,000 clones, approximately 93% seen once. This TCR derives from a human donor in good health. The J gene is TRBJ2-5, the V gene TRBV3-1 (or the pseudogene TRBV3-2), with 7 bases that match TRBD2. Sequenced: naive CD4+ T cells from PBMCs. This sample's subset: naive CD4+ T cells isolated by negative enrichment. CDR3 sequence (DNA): TGTGCCAGCAGCCCCCGCCAAGCGGGGCGGGGGGAGACCCAGTACTTC. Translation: CASSPRQAGRGETQYF.